The source of this T cell receptor (beta chain) is a study of shared clonotypes between healthy human individuals. Whole-study findings and limits: Non-shared clonotypes showed lower generation probabilities than clonotypes common to all four donors. Estimated clonotype richness was generally higher in naive than memory subsets.

Of note for this clone: Its antigen remains unidentified.

Positively selected for CCR7, the CD45RO-negative cells used as naive CD8 cells excluded terminally differentiated effector memory CD45RA+ cells. Generated by immunoSEQ multiplex PCR, the TCRdb table keeps only in-frame clones and is missing some. The sample records about 580,000 clones, roughly 98% being singletons. The clonotype originates from a man aged 30-40 years in good health. The sequenced sample consisted of naive CD8+ T cells sorted from blood.

CDR3 DNA sequence: TGCAGCGTTGAAAGTCCAGGGAGTGGTTACGAGCAGTACTTC. Translated, it gives CSVESPGSGYEQYF. V usage is TRBV29-1 and J usage is TRBJ2-7; D is tentatively TRBD1 or TRBD2 (5 bases each). Trimming took off 2 bases at V and 4 bases at J, with 15 bases between the two ends. Germline V lookup: CDR1 SQVTM, CDR2 ANQGSEA. CDR3 length: 14 residues.